The 5 T cell receptor beta chains reported below all come from one sample, sequenced in a study of blood T cell repertoires in COVID-19. Some clones are missing from TCRdb's copy, which holds only in-frame ones; the method was immunoSEQ multiplex PCR. The profile shows some 72,000 clones, about 89% of them singletons. Sequenced: peripheral blood. The receptors shown here come from a man in his fifties or sixties with active or convalescent COVID-19.

This clone was found once. The genes are TRBV28 and TRBJ2-1; 13 positions match TRBD2. Trimming cost V 3 bases and J 7 bases; bases outside gene matches: 3. The CDR3 covers 15 residues. Germline CDR1 and CDR2: MDHEN and SYDVKM. In nucleotides, the CDR3 is TGTGCCAGCAGTTTGAGGACTAGCGGGGGTAATGAGCAGTTCTTC. Protein sequence: CASSLRTSGGNEQFF.

This clone was seen a few times. The chain links TRBV5-1 to TRBJ1-3; 7 bases line up with TRBD1. This CDR3 contains 15 residues. Germline trimming cut 3 bases from V and 4 bases from J; bases unmatched to any gene: 7. Germline CDR1 reads SGHRS; CDR2 reads YFSETQ. CDR3 DNA sequence: TGCGCCAGCAGCTACTCACAGGGGAGCGGAAACACCATATATTTT. This gives the protein CASSYSQGSGNTIYF.

The V and J genes are TRBV10-3 and TRBJ1-6; 11 bases line up with TRBD1. Germline trimming cut 9 bases from V and 8 bases from J; bases unmatched to any gene: 3. This CDR3 has 13 amino acids. The germline CDR1 and CDR2 sequences are ENHRY and SYGVKD. The CDR3 is CAIGQGADSPLHF. The CDR3 nucleotides read TGTGCCATTGGACAGGGGGCGGATTCACCCCTCCACTTT.

The chain employs TRBV6-6 and TRBJ1-2, with 9 nucleotides matching TRBD1. Trimming removed 6 bases from V and 1 base from J; junction bases left unmatched: 6. The CDR3 spans 15 residues. The germline V gene has CDR1 MNHNY and CDR2 SVGAGI (reference sequence). CDR3 loop: CASRNTGGDNYGYTF. CDR3 coding DNA: TGTGCCAGCAGGAACACAGGGGGCGATAACTATGGCTACACCTTC.

The chain recombines TRBV5-1 with TRBJ1-4, with D perhaps matching TRBD1 (6 bases). The CDR3 extends over 14 amino acids. Trimming removed 4 bases from V and 5 bases from J, with 12 bases in between. Germline V gene lookup returns CDR1 SGHRS and CDR2 YFSETQ. The CDR3 region has the DNA TGCGCCAGCAGCGCACAGGGTGGCAATGAAAAACTGTTTTTT. This translates into CASSAQGGNEKLFF.